This T cell receptor beta chain is from a study of CD4+ T cells in melanoma. Study-wide points: A reported correlation linked neoantigen-specific CD4+ T cells to CD8+, macrophage and B cell function.

Profiling relied on immunoSEQ multiplex PCR, and the TCRdb table lists in-frame clones only, not all of them. This table has approximately 14,000 clones, about 66% appearing once. About this clone itself: What it binds is unknown.

The CDR3 is 11 amino acids. From germline, CDR1 is SGHRS and CDR2 YFSETQ. Trimming took 3 bases from V and 8 from J, leaving 8 bases between them. V and J are TRBV5-1 and TRBJ1-2; a possible D gene is TRBD1 (6 bases). Sequencing was carried out using cells from a culture (not recorded whether cultured in vitro). The receptor's source is a human donor with melanoma. DNA for the CDR3: TGCGCCAGCAGCTACCAGGGGGGCTACACCTTC. Protein: CASSYQGGYTF.